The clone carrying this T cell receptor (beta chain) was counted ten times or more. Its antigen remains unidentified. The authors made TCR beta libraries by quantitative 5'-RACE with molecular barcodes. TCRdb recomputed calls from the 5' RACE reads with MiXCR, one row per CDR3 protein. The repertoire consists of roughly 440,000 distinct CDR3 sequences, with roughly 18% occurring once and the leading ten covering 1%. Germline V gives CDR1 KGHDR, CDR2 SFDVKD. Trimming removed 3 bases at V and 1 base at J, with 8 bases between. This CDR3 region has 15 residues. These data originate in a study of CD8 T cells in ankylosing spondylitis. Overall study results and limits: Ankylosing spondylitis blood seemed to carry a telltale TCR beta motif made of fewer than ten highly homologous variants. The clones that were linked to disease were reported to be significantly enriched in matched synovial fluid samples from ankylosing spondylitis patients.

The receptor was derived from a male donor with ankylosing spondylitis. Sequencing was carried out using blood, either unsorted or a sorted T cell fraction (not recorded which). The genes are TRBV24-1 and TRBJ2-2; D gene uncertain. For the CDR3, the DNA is TGTGCCACCAGTGATCCGACCCTGAACACCGGGGAGCTGTTTTTT. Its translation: CATSDPTLNTGELFF.